The following is a TCR beta chain sequence with its context. TCRdb's table, derived via immunoSEQ multiplex PCR, lists solely in-frame clones and lacks some. The sample has about 170,000 clones, 91% seen once. The data belong to a study of control samples from healthy donors and cancer patients. The CDR3 totals 15 residues. V gave up 4 bases and J gave up 1 base; unmatched junction bases: 3. Germline CDR1 is MGHDK and CDR2 is SYGVNS. The chain joins TRBV25-1 to TRBJ2-7; TRBD1 matches 11 bases. The sequenced material came from blood. The receptor's source is a woman between 25 and 40 years old in good health. The CDR3 DNA follows: TGTGCCAGCAGTGGGGACAGGGGGGAATCCTACGAGCAGTACTTC. Translating it yields CASSGDRGESYEQYF.